The clone carrying this TCR beta chain was observed a few times. This entry belongs to a study of technical replicates of blood from several donors. The CDR3 runs to 13 residues. The V and J ends lost 6 bases and 5 bases, in that order; junction bases with no gene match: 5. Germline V gene lookup returns CDR1 LNHDA and CDR2 SQIVND (reference sequence). Data came from immunoSEQ multiplex PCR; TCRdb stores just in-frame clones and leaves some out. The repertoire holds about 72,000 clones, with roughly 92% as singletons. The sample taken for sequencing was T cells isolated from PBMCs. This clonotype was sampled from a human donor in good health. The chain employs TRBV19 and TRBJ2-7, with 9 bases fitting TRBD1. The CDR3 spells CASRKQGAHEQYF. CDR3 in DNA: TGTGCCAGTAGGAAACAGGGGGCCCACGAGCAGTACTTC.